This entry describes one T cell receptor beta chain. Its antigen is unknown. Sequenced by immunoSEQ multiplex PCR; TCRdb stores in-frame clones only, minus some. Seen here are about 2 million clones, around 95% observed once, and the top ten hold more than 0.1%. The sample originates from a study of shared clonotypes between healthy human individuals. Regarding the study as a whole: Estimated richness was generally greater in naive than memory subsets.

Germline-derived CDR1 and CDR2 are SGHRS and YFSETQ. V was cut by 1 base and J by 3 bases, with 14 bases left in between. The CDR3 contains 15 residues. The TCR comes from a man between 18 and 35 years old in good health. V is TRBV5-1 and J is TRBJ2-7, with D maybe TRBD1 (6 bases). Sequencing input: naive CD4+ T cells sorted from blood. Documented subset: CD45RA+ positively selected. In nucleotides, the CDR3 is TGCGCCAGCAGCTTGCGGTCAGGGGTCAACTACGAGCAGTACTTC. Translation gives CASSLRSGVNYEQYF.